Listed below are T cell receptor beta chains from one sample, sequenced in a study of T cells in Graves' hyperthyroidism and ophthalmopathy. TCRdb re-called the multiplex PCR reads through MiXCR, storing one row per CDR3 protein. The data contain over 300,000 distinct CDR3 sequences, roughly 13% of them singletons. The specimen was blood. The source is a woman in her thirties or forties with Graves' ophthalmopathy. The conserved cysteine and the conserved F or W are not part of the CDR3 here. The D gene is left open where the match is weak.

CDR3 length: 11; D gene: .; V gene: TRBV29-1; J gene: TRBJ2-4; CDR3 protein: SVESAGRDIQY
CDR3 length: 13; D gene: .; V gene: TRBV4-1; J gene: TRBJ1-1; CDR3 protein: ASSQGAPRTTEAF
CDR3 length: 11; D gene: TRBD2; V gene: TRBV7-9; J gene: TRBJ2-3; CDR3 protein: ASRREGTDTQY
CDR3 length: 13; D gene: TRBD1; V gene: TRBV12-3/TRBV12-4; J gene: TRBJ1-2; CDR3 protein: ASSLNTGDGYGYT
CDR3 length: 11; D gene: .; V gene: TRBV30; J gene: TRBJ2-7; CDR3 protein: AWSNTPNYGQY
CDR3 length: 12; D gene: TRBD1; V gene: TRBV20-1; J gene: TRBJ1-2; CDR3 protein: SAPRDSADYGYT
CDR3 length: 14; D gene: .; V gene: TRBV12-3/TRBV12-4; J gene: TRBJ1-4; CDR3 protein: ASSSRRQATNEKLF
CDR3 length: 12; D gene: .; V gene: TRBV19; J gene: TRBJ1-2; CDR3 protein: ASSDDQVLGGYT
CDR3 length: 13; D gene: .; V gene: TRBV18; J gene: TRBJ2-4; CDR3 protein: ASSPRTATKNIQY
CDR3 length: 13; D gene: TRBD2; V gene: TRBV2; J gene: TRBJ2-2; CDR3 protein: ASNIAGINTGELF
CDR3 length: 14; D gene: TRBD2; V gene: TRBV6-1; J gene: TRBJ2-5; CDR3 protein: ASRASSGGSGKTQY
CDR3 length: 15; D gene: TRBD2; V gene: TRBV6-1; J gene: TRBJ2-2; CDR3 protein: ASSPGLQTRNTGELF
CDR3 length: 13; D gene: TRBD1; V gene: TRBV10-2; J gene: TRBJ2-1; CDR3 protein: ASKLQGIYPIEQF
CDR3 length: 14; D gene: .; V gene: TRBV2; J gene: TRBJ2-1; CDR3 protein: ASRAQTGISYNEQF
CDR3 length: 15; D gene: TRBD1; V gene: TRBV7-8; J gene: TRBJ1-1; CDR3 protein: ASSLERGQGASTEAF
CDR3 length: 10; D gene: .; V gene: TRBV6-1; J gene: TRBJ1-2; CDR3 protein: ASRPGRGGYT
CDR3 length: 14; D gene: .; V gene: TRBV7-2; J gene: TRBJ1-2; CDR3 protein: ASSSEVGRLSDGYT